The subject of this entry is one T cell receptor beta chain. Antigen specificity is unknown. These data belong to a study of a mutant IDH1 vaccine in newly diagnosed glioma. For the study at large: Vaccines were first given 4-6 weeks after radiotherapy alone, or with temozolomide cycles. Broader study findings: Pseudoprogression appeared unlinked to shifts in leading peripheral T cell clonotypes.

V was pared by 2 bases and J by 1 base, with 15 bases between. The CDR3 is 16 amino acids. Germline values: CDR1 MNHEY, CDR2 SMNVEV (reference sequence). The sample's time point: week 47, end of study. Doses of 300 ug of mutant IDH1 20-mer peptide were given with topical imiquimod. Donor diagnoses consisted of new WHO grade 3 or 4 IDH1-mutant, ATRX-lost astrocytomas. Clones were sequenced by immunoSEQ multiplex PCR, and TCRdb holds only the in-frame ones, with some missing. The sample includes about 56,000 clones, approximately 75% seen only once; the top ten take about 5%. Sequencing was performed on PBMCs, taken from a glioma patient whose treatment included an IDH1 peptide vaccine. The rearrangement links TRBV27 to TRBJ2-7; perhaps TRBD2 as D (5 bases). The receptor was isolated from a man over 45 with glioma. The CDR3 DNA reads TGTGCCAGCAGTTTAAGGCTAGCTTATAGATCCTACGAGCAGTACTTC. It translates to CASSLRLAYRSYEQYF.